A single sample is the source of the 29 T cell receptor beta chains below, sequenced in a study of blood T cell repertoires in COVID-19. Some clones are missing from TCRdb's copy, which holds only in-frame ones; the method was immunoSEQ multiplex PCR. The top ten hold 3.5% to 4% of the sample, which has 300,000 to 350,000 clones, 89% seen once. The sequenced sample was peripheral blood. The receptors were sampled from a woman aged 60-75 years with COVID-19, enrolled during active disease.

This chain joins TRBV7-6 and TRBJ1-1, with D hard to call. Germline lookup yields CDR1 SGHVS and CDR2 FNYEAQ. V was pared by 5 bases and J by 1 base, with 14 bases between. The CDR3 has 15 amino acids. The CDR3 DNA reads as TGTGCCAGCAGCCGTCAAACTCCCCCGAACACTGAAGCTTTCTTT. Its protein product is CASSRQTPPNTEAFF.

J is TRBJ1-4 and V is TRBV2; 10 bases are a match to TRBD1. V was pared by 4 bases and J by 7 bases, with 6 bases of the junction left unmatched. Germline V gives CDR1 SNHLY, CDR2 FYNNEI. The CDR3 length is 15 residues. CDR3 in DNA: TGTGCCAGCAGTGTCCGGACAGGGGGAGGTGAAAAACTGTTTTTT. This codes for CASSVRTGGGEKLFF.

The V call is TRBV6-6, the J call TRBJ1-6; D unresolved. The CDR3 has 13 amino acids. Germline-derived CDR1 and CDR2 are MNHNY and SVGAGI (reference sequence). Trimming removed 6 bases at V and 8 bases at J, with 11 bases between. CDR3 DNA: TGTGCCAGCAGCCCCGGGCGGGATTCACCCCTCCACTTT. It specifies CASSPGRDSPLHF.

The chain links TRBV6-2 or TRBV6-3 to TRBJ2-1; unclear D gene. The CDR3 is 12 residues long. Germline CDR1 reads MNHEY; CDR2 reads SVGEGT. The V end lost 3 bases, the J end lost 5 bases, and 5 bases lay between the germline ends. CDR3 bases: TGTGCCAGCAGTTATCTCGACAATGAGCAGTTCTTC. Residues: CASSYLDNEQFF.

This clone was observed once. This rearrangement joins TRBV6-6 to TRBJ2-7; tentative D call: TRBD1 (7 bases). Germline-derived CDR1 and CDR2 are MNHNY and SVGAGI (reference sequence). The CDR3 is 14 amino acids. V lost 2 bases, J lost 5 bases, and 13 bases lay in between. DNA for the CDR3: TGTGCCAGCAGTTACGGCGGGACAGAAGACGAGCAGTACTTC. This codes for CASSYGGTEDEQYF.

This chain joins TRBV5-3 and TRBJ1-4; perhaps TRBD1 as D (5 bases). TRBV5-3 is an ORF, with its function uncertain. The CDR3 covers 15 residues. Trimming cost V 0 bases and J 5 bases, with 11 bases left between them. The chain's CDR3 is CARSLGAGMNEKLFF. As DNA, the CDR3 is TGTGCCAGAAGCTTGGGTGCAGGGATGAATGAAAAACTGTTTTTT.

This sequence joins TRBV7-3 and TRBJ2-1; TRBD1 is a possible D gene (5 bases). Germline V lookup: CDR1 SGHTA, CDR2 FQGTGA. The CDR3 loop spans 16 amino acids. V was trimmed by 1 base and J by 2 bases, leaving 12 bases between them. Here the CDR3 reads CASSLSGAGAYNEQFF. CDR3 nucleotides: TGTGCCAGCAGCTTAAGTGGGGCAGGCGCCTACAATGAGCAGTTCTTC.

This chain links TRBV30 with TRBJ1-4; TRBD1 is a possible D gene (6 bases). Trimming stripped 2 bases from V and 8 bases from J, with 12 bases between. Per germline, CDR1 GTSNPN and CDR2 SVGIG (reference sequence). The length of the CDR3 is 13 residues. As DNA, the CDR3 is TGTGCCTGGAGTTCAGGGGTCGGGGAAAAACTGTTTTTT. Protein: CAWSSGVGEKLFF.

The CDR3, as DNA: TGTGCCAGCAGCGCATCTGTAAGGGGAGGCTACACCTTC. Protein sequence: CASSASVRGGYTF. The chain couples TRBV11-2 to TRBJ1-2; possibly TRBD1 for D (5 bases). The CDR3 loop spans 13 amino acids. V gave up 5 bases and J gave up 8 bases, with 15 bases separating them. Germline V CDR1 and CDR2: SGHAT, FQNNGV.

Concerning this clone: This same CDR3 is encoded by further DNA sequences in the sample. The rearrangement uses TRBV18 and TRBJ1-2; no clear D gene. CDR1 is KGHSH, CDR2 LQKENI, per germline. The germline V and J ends were trimmed by 3 bases and 2 bases, with 7 bases remaining between them. The CDR3 loop spans 13 amino acids. CDR3 DNA sequence: TGTGCCAGCTCACCTGGGGAGAACTATGGCTACACCTTC. Translation: CASSPGENYGYTF.

The DNA of the CDR3 is TGTGCCAGCAGCGACTCCGCGGGGTTGGGTCCCGACGGGGAGCTGTTTTTT. Translating it yields CASSDSAGLGPDGELFF. The chain has TRBV9 and TRBJ2-2; weak D call: TRBD2 (6 bases). Germline CDR1 SGDLS, CDR2 YYNGEE. The CDR3 consists of 17 residues. Trimming cost V 3 bases and J 7 bases, with 22 bases left between them.

This chain links TRBV11-2 with TRBJ1-5, with 7 nucleotides matching TRBD1. This CDR3 is 14 amino acids long. V lost 5 bases to trimming and J lost 3 bases; unmatched junction nucleotides: 4. Germline-derived CDR1 and CDR2 are SGHAT and FQNNGV. CDR3 in DNA: TGTGCCAGCAGCCAGGGGGGACTCAATCAGCCCCAGCATTTT. Translated: CASSQGGLNQPQHF.

The rearrangement joins TRBV7-3 to TRBJ2-7; D perhaps matches TRBD2 (5 bases). Trimming stripped 3 bases from V and 2 bases from J, with 8 bases between. The CDR3 is 13 amino acids. Germline CDR1 SGHTA, CDR2 FQGTGA. CDR3 protein: CASSLYGTYEQYF. The CDR3 coding sequence is TGTGCCAGCAGCTTGTACGGGACCTACGAGCAGTACTTC.

This clone was seen a handful of times. The rearrangement links TRBV27 to TRBJ1-1, with D uncertain. V shed 6 bases and J shed 3 bases, with 5 bases lying between them. Per germline, CDR1 MNHEY and CDR2 SMNVEV (reference sequence). This CDR3 is 11 amino acids long. CDR3 sequence (DNA): TGTGCCAGCAGGAGTTACACTGAAGCTTTCTTT. Translating gives CASRSYTEAFF.

The chain has TRBV6-6 and TRBJ2-1; D uncertain. Germline V gene data show CDR1 as MNHNY and CDR2 as SVGAGI (reference sequence). The CDR3 consists of 16 residues. Trimming pared 7 bases from V and 4 bases from J, leaving 20 bases between. The CDR3 DNA is TGTGCCAGCAAATTCGGTATCGAGTTCGGGTACAATGAGCAGTTCTTC. Its protein product is CASKFGIEFGYNEQFF.

The chain recombines TRBV3-1 (or the pseudogene TRBV3-2) with TRBJ1-2; D ambiguous. Trimming took 3 bases from V and 8 from J, leaving 16 bases between them. This CDR3 has 14 residues. CDR1 and CDR2 from the germline V gene are LGHDT and YNNKEL (reference sequence). The CDR3, as DNA: TGTGCCAGCAGCCACACCGAGCGAGGCGGAGGCTACACCTTC. Residues: CASSHTERGGGYTF.

V and J are TRBV18 and TRBJ1-3; TRBD1 agrees at 8 bases. CDR1 is KGHSH and CDR2 is LQKENI in the germline V gene. The CDR3 extends over 17 amino acids. V dropped 3 bases and J dropped 0; count of bases not matched to a gene: 7. This CDR3 is CASSPTTGAISGNTIYF. As DNA, the CDR3 is TGTGCCAGCTCACCTACGACAGGGGCCATCTCTGGAAACACCATATATTTT.

This chain uses TRBV2 with TRBJ1-4; 10 nucleotides line up with TRBD1. V was pared by 4 bases and J by 6 bases, with 14 bases of the junction left unmatched. Germline V gene sequence: CDR1 SNHLY, CDR2 FYNNEI. The CDR3 is 18 residues long. The CDR3 DNA is TGTGCCAGCAGTGGGGACAGGGGCGCCGGTGTGGATTATGAAAAACTGTTTTTT. It translates to CASSGDRGAGVDYEKLFF.

This clone was picked up one time. The V gene is TRBV18, the J gene TRBJ1-3, with 9 nucleotides matching TRBD1. V dropped 4 bases and J dropped 2; count of bases not matched to a gene: 9. The CDR3 is made up of 17 amino acids. Germline assignment: CDR1 KGHSH and CDR2 LQKENI. Here the CDR3 DNA reads TGTGCCAGCTCACTGACACCGGGACAGGGACCTGGAAACACCATATATTTT. Its protein is CASSLTPGQGPGNTIYF.

V and J are TRBV6-2 or TRBV6-3 and TRBJ2-1, with 11 bases lining up with TRBD1. Germline V gene lookup returns CDR1 MNHEY and CDR2 SVGEGT. Unmatched junction bases numbered 1, after V lost 3 bases and J lost 3 bases. The length of the CDR3 is 15 residues. In DNA, the CDR3 is TGTGCCAGCAGTTATGGGACAGGGGGCTACAATGAGCAGTTCTTC. Protein product: CASSYGTGGYNEQFF.

The chain recombines TRBV2 with TRBJ1-1; D uncertain. Per the germline V gene, CDR1 is SNHLY and CDR2 is FYNNEI. CDR3 size: 16 residues. Trimming left V 1 base short and J 4 bases short, with 16 bases between. CDR3: CASSEDYGGRSTEAFF. In nucleotides, the CDR3 is TGTGCCAGCAGTGAAGATTATGGAGGGAGGAGCACTGAAGCTTTCTTT.

The rearrangement links TRBV28 to TRBJ1-6; D gene ambiguous. The V gene's germline CDR1 is MDHEN and CDR2 SYDVKM. This CDR3 contains 13 residues. The ends were cut back, 6 bases at V and 7 bases at J, with 10 bases in the middle. Written as DNA, the CDR3 is TGTGCCAGCAGCCCGGCCAGGAATTCACCCCTCCACTTT. Its translation is CASSPARNSPLHF. Using reference TRBV28 and TRBJ1-6 for the parts outside the CDR3, the full variable domain is DVKVTQSSRYLVKRTGEKVFLECVQDMDHENMFWYRQDPGLGLRLIYFSYDVKMKEKGDIPEGYSVSREKKERFSLILESASTNQTSMYLCASSPARNSPLHFGNGTRLTVT.

J is TRBJ1-4 and V is TRBV5-1, with TRBD1 as a possible D gene (5 bases). This CDR3 spans 16 amino acids. Germline CDR1 SGHRS, CDR2 YFSETQ. Trimming pared 3 bases from V and 0 bases from J, leaving 12 bases between. The CDR3 is CASSSFGGATNEKLFF. CDR3 nucleotide sequence: TGCGCCAGCAGCTCCTTCGGGGGAGCAACTAATGAAAAACTGTTTTTT.

This clone was detected only once. The chain joins TRBV28 to TRBJ1-2; a possible D gene is TRBD1 (6 bases). CDR3 size: 16 residues. V was trimmed by 3 bases and J by 8 bases, leaving 22 bases between them. Germline CDR1 and CDR2: MDHEN and SYDVKM. The CDR3 sequence: CASSLGSGRIRGGYTF. Here the CDR3 DNA reads TGTGCCAGCAGTTTGGGCAGTGGGAGAATTAGGGGGGGCTACACCTTC.

The gene calls are TRBV4-2 and TRBJ2-1; 10 bases are a match to TRBD2. The length of the CDR3 is 19 residues. The V and J ends lost 0 bases and 4 bases, in that order; junction bases with no gene match: 12. Germline V gene lookup returns CDR1 LGHNA and CDR2 YNFKEQ. CDR3 nucleotide sequence: TGTGCCAGCAGCCAAGAATCCCCCCATACTAGCGGGGAATACAATGAGCAGTTCTTC. This encodes CASSQESPHTSGEYNEQFF.

This clone was seen only once. This CDR3 reads CASSVDQGGSPLHF. The DNA for the CDR3 is TGTGCCAGCAGCGTAGACCAGGGTGGTTCACCCCTCCACTTT. The rearrangement uses TRBV9 and TRBJ1-6; the D gene is possibly TRBD1 (5 bases). CDR3 length: 14 amino acids. Germline CDR1 reads SGDLS; CDR2 reads YYNGEE. The V gene lost 0 bases and the J gene lost 9 bases, with 10 bases spanning the gap.

J is TRBJ2-2 and V is TRBV19; 10 nucleotides align to TRBD2. The length of the CDR3 is 16 residues. From germline, CDR1 is LNHDA and CDR2 SQIVND (reference sequence). The J segment lost 5 bases and the V segment lost 3 bases, leaving 6 bases of the junction unmatched. CDR3 sequence: CASSILTSGWTGELFF. DNA of the CDR3: TGTGCCAGTAGTATCTTGACTAGCGGGTGGACCGGGGAGCTGTTTTTT.

This chain links TRBV5-5 with TRBJ1-1; TRBD1 is a possible D gene (5 bases). The CDR3 has 15 amino acids. Deletions cut 2 bases from V and 6 bases from J, with 17 bases between. Germline V gene sequence: CDR1 SGHKS, CDR2 YYEKEE (reference sequence). The CDR3 sequence: CASSFRPAGRSEAFF. Written as DNA, the CDR3 is TGTGCCAGCAGCTTCCGGCCGGCAGGGAGGTCTGAAGCTTTCTTT.

The gene calls are TRBV3-1 (or the pseudogene TRBV3-2) and TRBJ1-4, with a possible D match to TRBD1 (6 bases). V was cut by 7 bases and J by 8 bases, with 17 bases left in between. The CDR3 is 14 residues long. Germline V CDR1 and CDR2: LGHDT, YNNKEL (reference sequence). Written as DNA, the CDR3 is TGTGCCAGCACCCCGGGGGGGGCTGGGGAAAAACTGTTTTTT. It specifies CASTPGGAGEKLFF.